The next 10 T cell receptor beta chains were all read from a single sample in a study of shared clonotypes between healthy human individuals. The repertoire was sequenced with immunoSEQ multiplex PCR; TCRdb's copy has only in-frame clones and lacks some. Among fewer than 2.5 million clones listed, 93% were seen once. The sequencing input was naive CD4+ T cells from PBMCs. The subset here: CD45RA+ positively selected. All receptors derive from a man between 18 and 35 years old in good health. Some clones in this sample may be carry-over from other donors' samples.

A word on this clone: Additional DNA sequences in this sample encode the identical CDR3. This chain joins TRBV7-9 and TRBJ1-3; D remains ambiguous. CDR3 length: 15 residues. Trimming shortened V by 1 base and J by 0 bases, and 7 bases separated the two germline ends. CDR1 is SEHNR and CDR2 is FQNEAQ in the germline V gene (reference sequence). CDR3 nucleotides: TGTGCCAGCAGCTTAGTAGCGGGCTCTGGAAACACCATATATTTT. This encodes CASSLVAGSGNTIYF.

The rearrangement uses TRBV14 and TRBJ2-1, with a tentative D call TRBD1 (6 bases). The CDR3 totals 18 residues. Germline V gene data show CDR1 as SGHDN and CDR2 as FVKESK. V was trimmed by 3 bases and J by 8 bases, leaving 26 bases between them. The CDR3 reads CASSHARGTTMPEDEQFF. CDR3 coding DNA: TGTGCCAGCAGCCACGCAAGGGGGACGACAATGCCGGAGGATGAGCAGTTCTTC.

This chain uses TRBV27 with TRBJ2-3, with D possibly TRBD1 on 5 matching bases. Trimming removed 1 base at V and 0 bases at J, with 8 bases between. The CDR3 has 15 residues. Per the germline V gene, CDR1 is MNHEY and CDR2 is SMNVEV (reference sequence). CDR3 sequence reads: CASSLFAGSTDTQYF. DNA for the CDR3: TGTGCCAGCAGTTTATTTGCAGGGAGCACAGATACGCAGTATTTT.

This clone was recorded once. CDR3 residues: CASSLYGVEKLFF. CDR3 coding DNA: TGTGCCAGCAGTTTATACGGGGTTGAAAAACTGTTTTTT. The genes are TRBV27 and TRBJ1-4, with no clear D. Trimming shortened V by 1 base and J by 7 bases, and 7 bases separated the two germline ends. Germline assignment: CDR1 MNHEY and CDR2 SMNVEV (reference sequence). The CDR3 totals 13 residues.

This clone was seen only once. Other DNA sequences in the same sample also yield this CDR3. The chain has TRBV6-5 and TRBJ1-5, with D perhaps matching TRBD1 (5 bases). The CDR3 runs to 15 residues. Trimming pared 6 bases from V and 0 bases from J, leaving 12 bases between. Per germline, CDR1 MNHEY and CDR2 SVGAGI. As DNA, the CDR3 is TGTGCCAGCAGGCTCGACAGATATAGCAATCAGCCCCAGCATTTT. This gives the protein CASRLDRYSNQPQHF.

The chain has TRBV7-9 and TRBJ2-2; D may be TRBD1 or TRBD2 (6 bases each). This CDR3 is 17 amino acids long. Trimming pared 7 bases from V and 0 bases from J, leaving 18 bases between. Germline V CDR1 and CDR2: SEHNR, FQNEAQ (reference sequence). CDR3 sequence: CASNKRGAGANTGELFF. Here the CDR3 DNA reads TGTGCCAGCAATAAAAGGGGGGCCGGCGCGAACACCGGGGAGCTGTTTTTT. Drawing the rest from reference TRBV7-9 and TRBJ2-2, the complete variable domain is DTGVSQNPRHKITKRGQNVTFRCDPISEHNRLYWYRQTLGQGPEFLTYFQNEAQLEKSRLLSDRFSAERPKGSFSTLEIQRTEQGDSAMYLCASNKRGAGANTGELFFGEGSRLTVL.

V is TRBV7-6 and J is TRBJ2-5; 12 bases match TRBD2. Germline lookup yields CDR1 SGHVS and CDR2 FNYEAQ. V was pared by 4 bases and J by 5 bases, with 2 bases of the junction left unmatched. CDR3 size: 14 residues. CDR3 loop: CASSSLAGGETQYF. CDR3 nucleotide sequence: TGTGCCAGCAGCTCCCTAGCGGGGGGGGAGACCCAGTACTTC.

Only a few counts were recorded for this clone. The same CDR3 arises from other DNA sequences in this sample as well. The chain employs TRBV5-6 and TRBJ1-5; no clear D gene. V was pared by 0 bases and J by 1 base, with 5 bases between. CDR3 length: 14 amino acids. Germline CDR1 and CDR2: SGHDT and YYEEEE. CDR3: CASSLGRSNQPQHF. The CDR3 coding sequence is TGTGCCAGCAGCTTGGGCCGGAGCAATCAGCCCCAGCATTTT.

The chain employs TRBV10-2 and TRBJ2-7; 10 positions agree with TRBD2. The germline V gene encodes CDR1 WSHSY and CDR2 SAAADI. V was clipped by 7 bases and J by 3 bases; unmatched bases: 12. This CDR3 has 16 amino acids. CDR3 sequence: CASKTPLAGARYEQYF. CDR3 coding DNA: TGCGCCAGCAAAACACCCCTAGCGGGAGCTCGCTACGAGCAGTACTTC.

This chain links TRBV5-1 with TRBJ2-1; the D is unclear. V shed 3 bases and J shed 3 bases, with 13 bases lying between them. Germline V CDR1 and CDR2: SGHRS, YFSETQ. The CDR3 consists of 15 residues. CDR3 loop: CASSSRSLVYNEQFF. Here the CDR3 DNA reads TGCGCCAGCAGCTCCCGTAGTCTGGTCTACAATGAGCAGTTCTTC.